A single T cell receptor (beta chain) is shown here with its context. This entry belongs to a study of blood T cell repertoires in COVID-19. Germline assignment: CDR1 SGHRS and CDR2 YFSETQ. The V end lost 0 bases, the J end lost 4 bases, and 11 bases lay between the germline ends. This CDR3 contains 15 residues. Clones were read by immunoSEQ multiplex PCR, and TCRdb kept only the in-frame ones, dropping some. The data hold 110,000 to 150,000 clones, with 88% observed a single time. The material sequenced was peripheral blood. The origin of this receptor is a man aged 65 to 85 with acute or convalescent COVID-19. The chain combines TRBV5-1 with TRBJ1-3; D not certain. CDR3 protein: CASSLVPGNGNTIYF. The CDR3 nucleotides are TGCGCCAGCAGCTTGGTTCCAGGTAACGGAAACACCATATATTTT.